Each of the 29 T cell receptor beta chains below was sequenced from the same sample in a study of PD-L1 blockade in urothelial cancer. This table comes from immunoSEQ multiplex PCR, and its TCRdb copy is limited to in-frame clones, with some not included. The sample has about 33,000 clones; about 80% are singletons. Specified time point: pretreatment peripheral blood. The sequenced sample was PBMCs, obtained around atezolizumab (anti-PD-L1) treatment. The source of these receptors is a man in his sixties with urothelial cancer.

The gene calls are TRBV5-6 and TRBJ2-5; 12 nucleotides match TRBD2. Looked up from germline, CDR1 is SGHDT and CDR2 is YYEEEE. The CDR3 extends over 14 amino acids. V shed 5 bases, J shed 7 bases, and the junction held 6 bases outside the gene matches. This CDR3 is CASSRTSGVGTQYF. The CDR3 DNA sequence: TGTGCCAGCAGTCGGACTAGCGGGGTAGGGACCCAGTACTTC.

CDR3: CASPDRGLPYEQYF. In nucleotides, the CDR3 is TGCGCCAGCCCCGACAGGGGCCTCCCCTACGAGCAGTACTTC. V and J are TRBV10-2 and TRBJ2-7, with 8 bases aligning to TRBD1. This CDR3 has 14 residues. The germline V gene encodes CDR1 WSHSY and CDR2 SAAADI. The V segment lost 8 bases and the J segment 2 bases; nucleotides outside the gene matches: 8.

CDR3 sequence (DNA): TGTGCCAGCTCGTTCTTACTAGCGGGAGAGAGCGATACGCAGTATTTT. It is translated as CASSFLLAGESDTQYF. V gene TRBV2 combines with J gene TRBJ2-3, with 11 bases matching TRBD2. There are 16 residues in the CDR3. Germline values: CDR1 SNHLY, CDR2 FYNNEI. Unmatched junction bases numbered 13, after V lost 8 bases and J lost 6 bases.

The rearrangement uses TRBV11-2 and TRBJ2-3; 7 bases fit TRBD1. V trimming: 1 base; J trimming: 2 bases; junction bases outside the gene matches: 9. Germline-derived CDR1 and CDR2 are SGHAT and FQNNGV. The CDR3 loop spans 17 amino acids. As DNA, the CDR3 is TGTGCCAGCAGCTTAGTGGCAGGGGGTAGACTCACAGATACGCAGTATTTT. It specifies CASSLVAGGRLTDTQYF.

The gene calls are TRBV5-1 and TRBJ2-1; the D is unclear. The V and J ends lost 4 bases and 0 bases respectively, with 8 bases between them. Germline assignment: CDR1 SGHRS and CDR2 YFSETQ. This CDR3 is 14 amino acids long. The CDR3 DNA sequence: TGCGCCAGCAGCAGATCGAGCTCCTACAATGAGCAGTTCTTC. This translates into CASSRSSSYNEQFF.

The V call is TRBV28, the J call TRBJ2-7; 9 nucleotides line up with TRBD2. Germline-derived CDR1 and CDR2 are MDHEN and SYDVKM. This CDR3 has 14 amino acids. The ends lost 8 bases at V and 0 bases at J; junction bases unmatched: 5. The chain's CDR3 is CASHPAGGSYEQYF. The CDR3 DNA reads as TGTGCCAGCCACCCAGCGGGAGGCTCCTACGAGCAGTACTTC.

V and J are TRBV28 and TRBJ1-4; 9 bases match TRBD1. The CDR3 is 15 amino acids. Trimming took 3 bases from V and 8 from J; bases not matched to a gene: 7. Per the germline V gene, CDR1 is MDHEN and CDR2 is SYDVKM. CDR3 sequence reads: CASSFTGGMGEKLFF. CDR3 sequence (DNA): TGTGCCAGCAGTTTTACAGGGGGCATGGGCGAAAAACTGTTTTTT.

This sequence joins TRBV7-8 and TRBJ2-7; D perhaps matches TRBD1 (6 bases). Germline V gene sequence: CDR1 SGHVS, CDR2 FQNEAQ. The CDR3 runs to 17 residues. Trimming stripped 0 bases from V and 0 bases from J, with 15 bases between. The DNA for the CDR3 is TGTGCCAGCAGCTTAGCCCTGGGGCAGGGGAACTCCTACGAGCAGTACTTC. Translated: CASSLALGQGNSYEQYF.

In this sample, this clone turned up once. The chain has TRBV6-5 and TRBJ2-7; TRBD2 agrees at 7 bases. This CDR3 spans 13 amino acids. Per the germline V gene, CDR1 is MNHEY and CDR2 is SVGAGI. J was trimmed by 4 bases and V by 8 bases; bases with no gene match: 8. The CDR3: CASFSSREYEQYF. The CDR3 bases are TGTGCCAGCTTCTCCTCGCGGGAGTACGAGCAGTACTTC.

The V and J genes are TRBV5-1 and TRBJ2-1; 14 bases align to TRBD2. Trimming at V came to 8 bases and at J to 7 bases, leaving 2 bases not matched to a gene. The CDR3 runs 13 residues. CDR1 and CDR2 (germline): SGHRS, YFSETQ. CDR3 nucleotides: TGCGCCAGTGGACTAGCGGGAGGAAATGAGCAGTTCTTC. This sequence encodes CASGLAGGNEQFF.

The chain recombines TRBV19 with TRBJ1-5, with TRBD1 as a possible D gene (6 bases). The CDR3 covers 14 residues. Germline CDR1 reads LNHDA; CDR2 reads SQIVND (reference sequence). V was cut by 2 bases and J by 7 bases, with 12 bases left in between. The CDR3 here is CASSITGMGQPQHF. The CDR3 region has the DNA TGTGCCAGTAGTATAACAGGGATGGGACAGCCCCAGCATTTT.

The gene calls are TRBV30 and TRBJ1-3; possibly TRBD1 for D (6 bases). This CDR3 contains 13 residues. The V end lost 3 bases, the J end lost 3 bases, and 9 bases lay between the germline ends. Germline CDR1 is GTSNPN and CDR2 is SVGIG (reference sequence). CDR3 amino acids: CAWSTGSGNTIYF. CDR3 sequence (DNA): TGTGCCTGGAGCACAGGGAGTGGAAACACCATATATTTT.

The chain uses TRBV5-1 and TRBJ1-3; the match to TRBD1 covers 7 bases. The CDR3 covers 14 residues. Germline CDR1 and CDR2: SGHRS and YFSETQ. Losses at the gene ends were 4 bases for V and 8 bases for J; bases not matched to a gene: 9. The CDR3 here is CASSPGQTEDTIYF. The CDR3 coding sequence is TGCGCCAGCAGCCCGGGACAGACGGAGGACACCATATATTTT.

Details on this clone: Compared with germline, one end of the junction differs, possibly owing to a read error. The chain combines TRBV29-1 with TRBJ1-1; 11 bases map to TRBD1. The CDR3 has 13 amino acids. Germline CDR1 is SQVTM and CDR2 is ANQGSEA. The CDR3 DNA is TGCAGCGTTTGGGACAGGGGGGGCACTGAAGTTTTCTTT. Amino acid sequence: CSVWDRGGTEVFF.

The chain carries TRBV25-1 and TRBJ2-5, with D tentatively TRBD1 (5 bases). V lost 3 bases and J 3 bases, leaving 14 bases between the germline ends. The CDR3 spans 15 residues. Germline CDR1 is MGHDK and CDR2 is SYGVNS. CDR3 residues: CASSEMKGLKETQYF. As DNA, the CDR3 is TGTGCCAGCAGTGAGATGAAGGGGCTCAAAGAGACCCAGTACTTC.

The chain couples TRBV6-6 to TRBJ2-1; 9 bases map to TRBD2. The CDR3 runs to 15 residues. The V gene end was trimmed by 5 bases and the J gene end by 6 bases; junction bases not matched to a gene: 8. CDR1 is MNHNY, CDR2 SVGAGI, per germline (reference sequence). The CDR3 region has the DNA TGTGCCAGCAGTCCCGGGACTAGCCGCAGCAATGAGCAGTTCTTC. It encodes CASSPGTSRSNEQFF.

The rearrangement links TRBV29-1 to TRBJ1-1; perhaps TRBD1 as D (5 bases). CDR1 is SQVTM and CDR2 is ANQGSEA in the germline V gene. This CDR3 has 13 amino acids. Trimming took off 7 bases at V and 5 bases at J, with 17 bases between the two ends. CDR3 sequence: CSALGRGVTEAFF. In DNA, the CDR3 is TGCAGCGCCCTGGGGAGGGGTGTGACTGAAGCTTTCTTT.

This clone came up once. The chain recombines TRBV5-1 with TRBJ1-3; 7 nucleotides agree with TRBD1. V trimming: 0 bases; J trimming: 0 bases; junction bases outside the gene matches: 6. Germline V gene data show CDR1 as SGHRS and CDR2 as YFSETQ. The CDR3 covers 17 residues. CDR3: CASSLGGTANSGNTIYF. In DNA, the CDR3 is TGCGCCAGCAGCTTGGGCGGGACAGCGAACTCTGGAAACACCATATATTTT.

This chain links TRBV5-6 with TRBJ1-1, with D unresolved. The ends were cut back, 4 bases at V and 5 bases at J, with 18 bases in the middle. Germline values: CDR1 SGHDT, CDR2 YYEEEE. The CDR3 contains 15 residues. CDR3 protein: CASSTTTPKRTEAFF. For the CDR3, the DNA is TGTGCCAGCAGCACGACGACACCAAAACGGACTGAAGCTTTCTTT.

V and J are TRBV19 and TRBJ2-7; D remains unclear. V was cut by 3 bases and J by 3 bases, with 15 bases left in between. CDR3 length equals 15 residues. CDR1 is LNHDA, CDR2 SQIVND, per germline (reference sequence). The CDR3: CASSMSGLVIYEQYF. The CDR3 coding sequence is TGTGCCAGTAGTATGAGTGGGCTTGTTATCTACGAGCAGTACTTC. Together with reference TRBV19 and TRBJ2-7, the CDR3 gives the full variable domain: DGGITQSPKYLFRKEGQNVTLSCEQNLNHDAMYWYRQDPGQGLRLIYYSQIVNDFQKGDIAEGYSVSREKKESFPLTVTSAQKNPTAFYLCASSMSGLVIYEQYFGPGTRLTVT.

V and J are TRBV6-1 and TRBJ1-6; 10 bases map to TRBD1. The CDR3 totals 15 residues. Trimming removed 5 bases from V and 7 bases from J; junction bases left unmatched: 5. Germline-derived CDR1 and CDR2 are MNHNS and SASEGT. Here the CDR3 reads CASSSRDRGNSPLHF. Written as DNA, the CDR3 is TGTGCCAGCAGTAGCCGGGACAGGGGCAATTCACCCCTCCACTTT.

The rearrangement joins TRBV11-2 to TRBJ1-4, with unresolved D. The CDR3 is made up of 15 amino acids. CDR1 is SGHAT, CDR2 FQNNGV, per germline. V lost 1 base to trimming and J lost 4 bases, with 10 bases between them. The CDR3 nucleotides read TGTGCCAGCAGCTTAGCCCCGGGAAGTAATGAAAAACTGTTTTTT. Amino acid sequence: CASSLAPGSNEKLFF.

The rearrangement links TRBV9 to TRBJ2-6; weak D call: TRBD2 (5 bases). Per germline, CDR1 SGDLS and CDR2 YYNGEE. The CDR3 consists of 16 residues. V shed 0 bases and J shed 1 base, with 8 bases lying between them. The CDR3 DNA reads TGTGCCAGCAGCGTAGGCGGGTTATCTGGGGCCAACGTCCTGACTTTC. The encoded protein is CASSVGGLSGANVLTF.

This clone was detected a few times. This chain uses TRBV10-3 with TRBJ1-1, with 7 positions matching TRBD1. The trim removed 2 bases at V and 3 bases at J, leaving 3 bases unmatched. The V gene's germline CDR1 is ENHRY and CDR2 SYGVKD. CDR3 length: 14 residues. CDR3 bases: TGTGCCATCAGTGAGCTAGGGACAGACACTGAAGCTTTCTTT. This codes for CAISELGTDTEAFF.

The chain joins TRBV27 to TRBJ2-7; 7 bases match TRBD1. V lost 5 bases to trimming and J lost 2 bases; unmatched junction nucleotides: 6. The CDR3 has 14 residues. CDR1 is MNHEY, CDR2 SMNVEV, per germline (reference sequence). CDR3 nucleotides: TGTGCCAGCAGTCGACAGGGTGTCACCTACGAGCAGTACTTC. Its translation is CASSRQGVTYEQYF.

The gene calls are TRBV2 and TRBJ2-2; TRBD1 might be the D (6 bases). The CDR3 has 14 amino acids. Germline V gives CDR1 SNHLY, CDR2 FYNNEI. V lost 6 bases and J 5 bases, leaving 13 bases between the germline ends. The CDR3 coding sequence is TGTGCCAGCAGCCAAAGAGGGGGAACCGGGGAGCTGTTTTTT. This codes for CASSQRGGTGELFF.

This chain links TRBV19 with TRBJ1-5; no clear D gene. In germline, CDR1 is LNHDA, CDR2 SQIVND (reference sequence). The CDR3 sequence is 15 residues long. The V end lost 2 bases, the J end lost 0 bases, and 8 bases lay between the germline ends. Here the CDR3 DNA reads TGTGCCAGTAGTATATCGGCGGATAGCAATCAGCCCCAGCATTTT. Encoded protein: CASSISADSNQPQHF.

The chain links TRBV16 to TRBJ2-1; tentative D call: TRBD2 (5 bases). Germline loops: CDR1 KGHSY, CDR2 FQNENV. V lost 0 bases, J lost 9 bases, and 9 bases lay in between. The CDR3 runs to 13 residues. The CDR3 sequence: CASSQSREGEQFF. DNA for the CDR3: TGTGCCAGCAGCCAATCGCGAGAGGGTGAGCAGTTCTTC. The full variable domain, rest sourced from reference TRBV16 and TRBJ2-1, is GEEVAQTPKHLVRGEGQKAKLYCAPIKGHSYVFWYQQVLKNEFKFLISFQNENVFDETGMPKERFSAKCLPNSPCSLEIQATKLEDSAVYFCASSQSREGEQFFGPGTRLTVL.

The J gene is TRBJ1-3, the V gene TRBV5-1, with 8 bases lining up with TRBD1. V trimming: 4 bases; J trimming: 1 base; junction bases outside the gene matches: 7. The CDR3 has 16 amino acids. Germline V CDR1 and CDR2: SGHRS, YFSETQ. In nucleotides, the CDR3 is TGCGCCAGCAGCACCCATAGACAGGGGTCTGGAAACACCATATATTTT. Its protein product is CASSTHRQGSGNTIYF.